Listed here are 29 T cell receptor beta chains from one sample, sequenced in a study of metastatic and nonmetastatic thyroid tumors. Thyroid surgery was performed in patients who had received no treatment beforehand. TCRdb re-called clones from the PCR reads using MiXCR. The sample lists roughly 59,000 clones, roughly 17% occurring once. The source material was blood. Source of these receptors: a male donor with papillary thyroid cancer or a benign thyroid nodule (not recorded which). Some clones in this sample may be carry-over from other donors' samples.

At least ten counts were recorded for this clone. The chain combines TRBV2 with TRBJ2-5; possibly TRBD1 or TRBD2 for D (7 bases each). Germline V gene data show CDR1 as SNHLY and CDR2 as FYNNEI. The CDR3 spans 17 residues. The V gene lost 4 bases and the J gene lost 0 bases, with 18 bases spanning the gap. The CDR3 DNA follows: TGTGCCAGCAGTGGAGGGGGGGACAGTCTTGACCAAGAGACCCAGTACTTC. The encoded protein is CASSGGGDSLDQETQYF.

Ten or more counts support this clone. The chain carries TRBV5-1 and TRBJ2-5; no reliable D call. V was cut by 2 bases and J by 5 bases, with 4 bases left in between. This CDR3 is built from 11 residues. Germline loops: CDR1 SGHRS, CDR2 YFSETQ. In DNA form, the CDR3 reads TGCGCCAGCAGCTTACAGGAGACCCAGTACTTC. The encoded protein is CASSLQETQYF.

This clone was observed many times. The chain's CDR3 is CASSLYRTTDTQYF. CDR3 in DNA: TGTGCCAGCAGTTTATACAGGACCACAGATACGCAGTATTTT. The genes are TRBV27 and TRBJ2-3, with D possibly being TRBD1 (5 bases). Trimming removed 1 base from V and 2 bases from J, with 7 bases in between. The CDR3 has 14 residues. From germline, CDR1 is MNHEY and CDR2 SMNVEV (reference sequence).

This clone was counted a few times. This sequence may be a read error, since a much larger clone differs from it by one base. The chain couples TRBV10-3 to TRBJ2-3; D perhaps matches TRBD2 (5 bases). Germline CDR1 reads ENHRY; CDR2 reads SYGVKD. This CDR3 is 14 amino acids long. CDR3 sequence reads: CSISDGGSGDTQYF. CDR3 coding DNA: TGTTCCATCAGTGATGGAGGTTCGGGAGATACGCAGTATTTT.

Worth noting for this clone: Other DNA sequences from this sample encode an identical CDR3 as well. This chain connects TRBV7-9 to TRBJ2-1, with D unresolved. This CDR3 has 14 amino acids. Trimming pared 10 bases from V and 5 bases from J, leaving 18 bases between. Germline assignment: CDR1 SEHNR and CDR2 FQNEAQ (reference sequence). In DNA, the CDR3 is TGTGCCATCGCTGACGGTACTCCTGACAATGAGCAGTTCTTC. Encoded protein: CAIADGTPDNEQFF. Full variable domain (missing parts from reference TRBV7-9 and TRBJ2-1): DTGVSQNPRHKITKRGQNVTFRCDPISEHNRLYWYRQTLGQGPEFLTYFQNEAQLEKSRLLSDRFSAERPKGSFSTLEIQRTEQGDSAMYLCAIADGTPDNEQFFGPGTRLTVL.

There are many counts of this clone. Other DNA sequences of this sample code for an identical CDR3. The V call is TRBV11-2, the J call TRBJ2-7; D is possibly TRBD1 (6 bases). The CDR3 extends over 14 amino acids. From germline, CDR1 is SGHAT and CDR2 FQNNGV. Trimming shortened V by 5 bases and J by 1 base, and 12 bases separated the two germline ends. CDR3 nucleotides: TGTGCCAGCAGCCTTTGGGACATATCCTACGAGCAGTACTTC. Protein sequence: CASSLWDISYEQYF.

DNA of the CDR3: TGCGCCAGCAGTACAGGGTCCATGAACACTGAAGCTTTCTTT. Its protein product is CASSTGSMNTEAFF. This rearrangement joins TRBV5-1 to TRBJ1-1, with D perhaps matching TRBD1 (6 bases). CDR3 length: 14 amino acids. V lost 5 bases to trimming and J lost 0 bases, with 11 bases between them. CDR1 and CDR2 (germline): SGHRS, YFSETQ.

This clone has ten or more counts. The germline gene is not matched at one end of the junction; a read error may be the cause. This rearrangement joins TRBV12-3 or TRBV12-4 to TRBJ1-1; D possibly corresponds to TRBD1 (5 bases). This CDR3 comprises 15 residues. The CDR3 loop is CASSLLGGVNTEAFF. The DNA for the CDR3 is TGTGCCAGCAGTTTATTGGGGGGGGTGAATACTGAAGCTTTCTTT.

This clone was found many times. The chain employs TRBV29-1 and TRBJ1-1; no firm D call. This CDR3 spans 11 amino acids. Trimming left V 3 bases short and J 5 bases short, with 7 bases between. Per the germline V gene, CDR1 is SQVTM and CDR2 is ANQGSEA. CDR3 residues: CSVEGGTEAFF. The CDR3 nucleotides read TGCAGCGTTGAGGGCGGAACTGAAGCTTTCTTT.

This clone was counted at least ten times. The chain has TRBV7-2 and TRBJ2-3, with D hard to call. V lost 5 bases and J lost 0, with 15 bases in between. Germline-derived CDR1 and CDR2 are SGHTA and FQGNSA. The CDR3 has 16 amino acids. As DNA, the CDR3 is TGTGCCAGCAGCCGTGCGTCTGGTACTAGCACAGATACGCAGTATTTT. Translated, it gives CASSRASGTSTDTQYF.

This clone was counted many times. This chain connects TRBV7-9 to TRBJ2-1; D unclear. This CDR3 spans 15 amino acids. CDR1 SEHNR and CDR2 FQNEAQ come from the germline V gene (reference sequence). The V and J ends lost 5 bases and 3 bases respectively, with 14 bases between them. DNA of the CDR3: TGTGCCAGCAGCCCACGGCCGAAATACTACAATGAGCAGTTCTTC. It translates to CASSPRPKYYNEQFF.

This clone showed up many times. The V and J genes are TRBV10-2 and TRBJ1-1, with unresolved D. Trimming pared 2 bases from V and 11 bases from J, leaving 12 bases between. This CDR3 comprises 12 residues. The V gene's germline CDR1 is WSHSY and CDR2 SAAADI. The CDR3 DNA sequence: TGCGCCAGCAGTGAGAAATCCCTCCCCGCTTTCTTT. It codes for CASSEKSLPAFF.

This clone was recorded at least ten times. The chain is built from TRBV10-1 and TRBJ2-5; 14 nucleotides align to TRBD2. The CDR3 contains 15 residues. Germline assignment: CDR1 WNHNN and CDR2 SYGVQD (reference sequence). The J segment lost 5 bases and the V segment lost 10 bases, leaving 9 bases of the junction unmatched. This chain's CDR3 is CATSTGTSGGETQYF. The DNA for the CDR3 is TGCGCCACCTCAACCGGGACTAGCGGGGGTGAGACCCAGTACTTC.

This clone was observed at least ten times. This chain joins TRBV11-1 and TRBJ2-7, with D possibly matching TRBD1 (6 bases). Germline CDR1 and CDR2: SGHAT and FQDESV (reference sequence). V shed 4 bases and J shed 5 bases, with 21 bases lying between them. The CDR3 length is 16 residues. The CDR3 sequence: CASSSTRQAPWDEQYF. DNA for the CDR3: TGTGCCAGCAGCTCAACCCGACAGGCTCCTTGGGACGAGCAGTACTTC.

Here the CDR3 DNA reads TGTGCCAGCAGCGTAGTGGACAGAGATCCGATCCTATCCTACGAGCAGTACGTC. Its protein product is CASSVVDRDPILSYEQYV. The chain is built from TRBV9 and TRBJ2-7, with D perhaps TRBD1 (6 bases). Germline CDR1 reads SGDLS; CDR2 reads YYNGEE. The V gene lost 0 bases and the J gene lost 1 base, with 20 bases spanning the gap. The CDR3 runs to 18 residues.

This clone showed up many times. This rearrangement joins TRBV20-1 to TRBJ2-7, with D hard to call. Germline V gene lookup returns CDR1 DFQATT and CDR2 SNEGSKA (reference sequence). The length of the CDR3 is 13 residues. V was trimmed by 1 base and J by 2 bases, leaving 9 bases between them. The CDR3 bases are TGCAGTGCTAGAGTGGCAGCGACCTACGAGCAGTACGTC. Protein: CSARVAATYEQYV.

This clone was counted at least ten times. The CDR3 coding sequence is TGTGCCAGCAGCCAAGTACGGACAGCTTGGGTAGATACGCAGTATTTT. This sequence encodes CASSQVRTAWVDTQYF. The chain has TRBV3-1 and TRBJ2-3; possibly TRBD1 for D (6 bases). The CDR3 has 16 amino acids. V was clipped by 1 base and J by 5 bases, with 16 bases between them. From germline, CDR1 is LGHDT and CDR2 YNNKEL (reference sequence).

The chain employs TRBV7-6 and TRBJ2-7; the D gene is possibly TRBD2 (5 bases). This CDR3 region has 15 residues. Trimming stripped 5 bases from V and 2 bases from J, with 16 bases between. The germline V gene has CDR1 SGHVS and CDR2 FNYEAQ. Written as DNA, the CDR3 is TGTGCCAGCAGCCCCCGCGGAGGAACTACCTACGAGCAGTACTTC. Translating it yields CASSPRGGTTYEQYF.

The CDR3 spells CASSLTGDVMVTEAFF. The CDR3 bases are TGCGCCAGCAGCCTGACAGGGGACGTTATGGTCACTGAAGCTTTCTTT. This chain connects TRBV5-1 to TRBJ1-1, with 8 bases that match TRBD1. This CDR3 region has 16 residues. CDR1 and CDR2 from the germline V gene are SGHRS and YFSETQ. V lost 4 bases, J lost 4 bases, and 12 bases stayed unmatched.

This clone was detected many times. J is TRBJ2-1 and V is TRBV9; D call uncertain. V was clipped by 3 bases and J by 8 bases, with 6 bases between them. From germline, CDR1 is SGDLS and CDR2 YYNGEE. CDR3 length: 11 amino acids. Here the CDR3 reads CASSAHDEQFF. As DNA, the CDR3 is TGTGCCAGCAGCGCCCACGATGAGCAGTTCTTC.

This clone was seen more than once but under ten times. This chain joins TRBV6-2 or TRBV6-3 and TRBJ2-1; 8 bases are a match to TRBD2. Germline CDR1 and CDR2: MNHEY and SVGEGT. CDR3 length: 18 amino acids. With V trimmed by 4 bases and J by 0 bases, 11 bases remained unmatched. The CDR3 DNA reads as TGTGCCAGCAGTTTAATCTCGTTAGCGGGAATCTCCTACAATGAGCAGTTCTTC. The encoded protein is CASSLISLAGISYNEQFF.

This clone was recorded at least ten times. This sequence joins TRBV30 and TRBJ1-1, with unresolved D. Between the trimmed V and J ends, which lost 7 bases and 3 bases, there was a span of 9 bases. Germline lookup yields CDR1 GTSNPN and CDR2 SVGIG (reference sequence). The CDR3 has 11 residues. The CDR3 loop is CAFSGDTEAFF. CDR3 coding DNA: TGTGCCTTTTCCGGGGACACTGAAGCTTTCTTT.

For this clone: A read error is possible here, since a much larger clone lies one base away. This rearrangement joins TRBV5-6 to TRBJ2-5; D remains unclear. Trimming pared 6 bases from V and 5 bases from J, leaving 8 bases between. CDR3 length: 11 amino acids. Germline lookup yields CDR1 SGHDT and CDR2 YYEEEE. The CDR3 coding sequence is TGTGCCAGCATCTTTCGGGAGACCCAGTACTTC. This translates into CASIFRETQYF. Full variable domain (remainder filled in from reference TRBV5-6 and TRBJ2-5): DAGVTQSPTHLIKTRGQQVTLRCSPKSGHDTVSWYQQALGQGPQFIFQYYEEEERQRGNFPDRFSGHQFPNYSSELNVNALLLGDSALYLCASIFRETQYFGPGTRLLVL.

Regarding this clone: A single base separates this from a much larger clone, so it may be a read error. Since the CDR3 does not end with the conserved phenylalanine or tryptophan, this likely comes from a read error. The V and J genes are TRBV5-6 and TRBJ1-2; tentatively, D is TRBD1 (6 bases). The CDR3 consists of 14 residues. V was pared by 0 bases and J by 4 bases, with 10 bases between. The germline V gene encodes CDR1 SGHDT and CDR2 YYEEEE. DNA of the CDR3: TGTGCCAGCAGCTTGGGACAGGAGGCCTATGGCTACACCTCC. Amino acids: CASSLGQEAYGYTS.

The rearrangement uses TRBV7-4 and TRBJ2-2; TRBD2 matches 9 bases. The CDR3 loop spans 18 amino acids. Germline CDR1 is SGHVT and CDR2 is SQSDAQ. CDR3 coding DNA: TGTGCTATCAGCTCATCTGGTGTGGCGGGAGGGCCAAACGGGGAGCTGTTTTTT. Translating it yields CAISSSGVAGGPNGELFF.

This clone was picked up many times. CDR3 sequence reads: CARQAGTNLYNEQFF. CDR3 in DNA: TGTGCCAGACAAGCCGGGACTAACCTATACAATGAGCAGTTCTTC. The gene calls are TRBV2 and TRBJ2-1; TRBD2 matches 7 bases. CDR3 length equals 15 residues. V dropped 9 bases and J dropped 4; count of bases not matched to a gene: 12. Germline CDR1 SNHLY, CDR2 FYNNEI.

This clone showed up many times. The chain recombines TRBV11-1 with TRBJ1-6; TRBD1 is a possible D gene (5 bases). V gave up 2 bases and J gave up 10 bases, with 12 bases separating them. Germline loops: CDR1 SGHAT, CDR2 FQDESV (reference sequence). This CDR3 is built from 14 residues. In DNA form, the CDR3 reads TGTGCCAGCAGCTTACCAGGGTTCGAATCACCCCTCCACTTT. Translation gives CASSLPGFESPLHF.

This clone was counted at least ten times. V and J are TRBV4-1 and TRBJ2-3; the match to TRBD1 covers 8 bases. The CDR3 length is 17 residues. V shed 1 base and J 2 bases; nucleotides not matched to a gene: 8. CDR1 and CDR2 (germline): MGHRA, YSYEKL. The CDR3 nucleotides read TGCGCCAGCAGCCAAGCCCCCCCGGACAGGGCCACAGATACGCAGTATTTT. Protein product: CASSQAPPDRATDTQYF.

This clone showed up many times. The chain has TRBV6-1 and TRBJ2-7, with a weak D call TRBD2 (6 bases). The V gene's germline CDR1 is MNHNS and CDR2 SASEGT. The CDR3 length is 14 residues. The V end lost 7 bases, the J end lost 1 base, and 14 bases lay between the germline ends. CDR3 protein: CASNRAGPSYEQYV. CDR3 coding DNA: TGTGCCAGCAACCGGGCGGGACCTTCCTACGAGCAGTACGTC.